This record covers a single T cell receptor beta chain. This specimen comes from a study of blood T cells in healthy people across ages. Germline V lookup: CDR1 DFQATT, CDR2 SNEGSKA (reference sequence). The CDR3 covers 13 residues. The use of a sample-barcoded 5' primer and a J-beta primer mix characterized a second PCR of roughly 6 to 11 cycles. Each sample yielded at least 2.5 million CDR3-containing paired-end reads. TCRdb used MiXCR to reprocess the 5' RACE reads, holding one entry per CDR3 protein. The sample includes 1.5 million to 1.8 million distinct CDR3 sequences, roughly two fifths seen only once; the top ten take 4%.

Sequenced sample: blood. This TCR derives from a woman aged 18-29 years in good health. The V call is TRBV20-1, the J call TRBJ2-4, with TRBD2 matching over 11 bases. With the DNA end fitting TRBJ2-7 better, the J assignment may be wrong. The CDR3 is CSARDSGRDEQYF. CDR3 coding DNA: TGCAGTGCTAGAGATAGCGGGAGGGACGAGCAGTACTTC.